The clone carrying this TCR beta chain was recorded only once. Germline V CDR1 and CDR2: SGHRS, YFSETQ. The CDR3 contains 15 residues. Trimming pared 3 bases from V and 4 bases from J, leaving 16 bases between. Per the original data handling: Reference gene primer amplification yielded estimated nucleated cell counts. The method was immunoSEQ multiplex PCR; TCRdb's version includes in-frame clones alone and lacks a portion of them. The V and J calls and the clone size are those of that table, but D and trimming were determined from the DNA. The sample contains tens of thousands of clones, approximately 84% of which appear only once. The data were obtained in a study of blood T cell repertoires in COVID-19. Study in general: There were acute and convalescent COVID-19 samples, and they came from the United States, Italy and Spain. From T cells, B-cell-depleted T cells, or PBMCs came the material, which was cDNA or gDNA.

The J gene is TRBJ1-2, the V gene TRBV5-1; D may be TRBD1 (5 bases). The receptor's source is a human donor in a cohort sampled during active COVID-19. Sequenced input: peripheral blood. This CDR3 reads CASSYDPQGGYGYTF. The CDR3 nucleotides read TGCGCCAGCAGCTACGATCCCCAGGGTGGCTATGGCTACACCTTC.